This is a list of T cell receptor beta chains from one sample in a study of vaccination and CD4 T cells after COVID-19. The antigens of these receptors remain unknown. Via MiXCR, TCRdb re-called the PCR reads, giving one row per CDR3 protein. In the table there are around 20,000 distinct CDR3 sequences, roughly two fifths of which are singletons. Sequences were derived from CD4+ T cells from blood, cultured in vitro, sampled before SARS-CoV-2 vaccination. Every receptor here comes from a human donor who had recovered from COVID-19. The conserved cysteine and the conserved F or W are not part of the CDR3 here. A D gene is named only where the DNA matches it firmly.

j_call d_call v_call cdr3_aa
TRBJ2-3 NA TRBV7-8 ASSARLGGNTQY
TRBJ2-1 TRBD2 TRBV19 ASSTESGGPYNEQF
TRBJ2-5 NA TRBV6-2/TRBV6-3 ASSYPPPQTQY
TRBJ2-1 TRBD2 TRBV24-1 ATSDPGLAGYYNEQF
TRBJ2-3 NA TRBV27 ASSVYPRKTLVGTDTQY
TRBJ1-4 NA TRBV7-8 ASSQRTRGPQGLF
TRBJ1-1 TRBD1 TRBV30 AWRSDRSNTEAF
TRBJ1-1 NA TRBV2 ASGFATGSGRSAF
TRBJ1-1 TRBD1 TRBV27 ASSWTGSLTTEAF
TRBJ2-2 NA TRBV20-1 SARDYNTGELF
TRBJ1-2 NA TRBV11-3 ASSASGGYT
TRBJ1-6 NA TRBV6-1 ASSGGEYDSPLH
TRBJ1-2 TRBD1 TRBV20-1 SARGRDRSNYGYT
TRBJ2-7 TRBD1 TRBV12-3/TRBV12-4 ASSFGTGTPEQY
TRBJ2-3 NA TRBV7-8 ASSLSGRNTDTQY
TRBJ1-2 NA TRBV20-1 SASSRVGGYGYT
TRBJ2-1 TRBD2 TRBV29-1 SVGLAGGANEQF
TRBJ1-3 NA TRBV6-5 ASSYSTQGYNTIY
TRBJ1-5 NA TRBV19 ASSIGQFSNQPQH
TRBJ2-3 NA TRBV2 ASRPTGTDTQY
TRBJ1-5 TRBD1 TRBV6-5 ASSYRNDRVGQPQH
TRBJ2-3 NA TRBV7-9 ASSKQTWRGAKTSSTDTQY
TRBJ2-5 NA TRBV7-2 ASSLEAGAETQY
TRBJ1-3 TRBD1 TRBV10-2 ASQNQGAPGNTIY
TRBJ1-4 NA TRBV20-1 SAKAGTKLF
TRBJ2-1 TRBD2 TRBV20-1 SRRGTSSYNEQF
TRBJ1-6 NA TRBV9 ASSVDGRRGGSPLH
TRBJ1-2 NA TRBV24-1 ATRPTEQRIQSGYT
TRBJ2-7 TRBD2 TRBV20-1 SAYPGTSAGEQY
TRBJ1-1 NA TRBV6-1 ASSTRQRNTEAF
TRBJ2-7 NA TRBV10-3 AISESGTYEQY
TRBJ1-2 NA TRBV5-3 ARSSQGLLNYGYT
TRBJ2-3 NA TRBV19 ASSIGHPLGRVTQY
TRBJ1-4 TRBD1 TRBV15 ATSREQGAAEKLF
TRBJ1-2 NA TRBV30 AWTRRAGGYGYT
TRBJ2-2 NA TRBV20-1 SARDTGQGNTGELF
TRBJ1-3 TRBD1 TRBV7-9 ASSPQGASGNTIY
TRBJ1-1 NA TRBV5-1 ASSLDRPLNTEAF
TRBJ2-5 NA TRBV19 ASSLGGLETQY
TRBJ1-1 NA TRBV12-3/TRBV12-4 ASSFYEAENTEAF
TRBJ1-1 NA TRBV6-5 ASSSGMNTEAF
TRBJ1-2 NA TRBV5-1 ASSLGGYGYT
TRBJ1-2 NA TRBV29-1 SVRDGGYT
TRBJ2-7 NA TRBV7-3 ASSLHRGGEQY
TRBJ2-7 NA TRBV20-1 SARLVNEQY
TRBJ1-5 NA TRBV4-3 ASSQDPGQPQH
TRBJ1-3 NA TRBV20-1 SALERSGNTIY
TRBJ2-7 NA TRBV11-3 ASSLGGRTWEQY
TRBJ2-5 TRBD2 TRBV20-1 SARDPGLVAWETQY
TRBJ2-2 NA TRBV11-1 ASSLFTANTGELF
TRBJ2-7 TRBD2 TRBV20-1 SASGTSIYEQY
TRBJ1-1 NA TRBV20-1 SASLDWVTEAF
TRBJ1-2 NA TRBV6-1 ASSELGGFDGYT
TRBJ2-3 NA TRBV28 ASRNHGTDTQY
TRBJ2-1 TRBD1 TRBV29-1 SVDRAYEQF
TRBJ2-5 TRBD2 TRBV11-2 ASSPSGGSGTQY
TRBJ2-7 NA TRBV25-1 ASSIPVEETYEQY
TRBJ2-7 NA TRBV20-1 SARDLGGRSTYEQY
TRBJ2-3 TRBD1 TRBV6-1 ASSAGQVSTDTQY